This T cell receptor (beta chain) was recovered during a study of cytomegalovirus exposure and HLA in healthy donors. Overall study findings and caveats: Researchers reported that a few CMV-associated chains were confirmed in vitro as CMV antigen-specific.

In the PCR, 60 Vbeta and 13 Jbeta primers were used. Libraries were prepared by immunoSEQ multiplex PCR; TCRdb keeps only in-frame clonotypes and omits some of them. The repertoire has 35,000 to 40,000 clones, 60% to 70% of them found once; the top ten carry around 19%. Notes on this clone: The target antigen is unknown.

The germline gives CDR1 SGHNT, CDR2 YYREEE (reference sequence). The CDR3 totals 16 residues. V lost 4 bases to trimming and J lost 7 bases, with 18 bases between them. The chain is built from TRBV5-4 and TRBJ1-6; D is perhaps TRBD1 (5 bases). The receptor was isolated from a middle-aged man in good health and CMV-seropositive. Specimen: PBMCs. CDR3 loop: CASSDGGGGLNSPLHF. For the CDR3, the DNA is TGTGCCAGCAGCGACGGGGGGGGAGGCCTGAATTCACCCCTCCACTTT.